This record concerns one T cell receptor beta chain sequence. The entry originates in a study of control samples from healthy donors and cancer patients. Using immunoSEQ multiplex PCR, the repertoire was profiled, and TCRdb retains in-frame clones only, with some absent. This table has about 170,000 clones, around 88% appearing once. The receptor was isolated from a woman younger than 45 in good health. Sample: blood.

Here the CDR3 reads CASKKAGVGELFF. Written as DNA, the CDR3 is TGTGCCAGCAAGAAAGCGGGCGTCGGGGAGCTGTTTTTT. V gene TRBV6-5 combines with J gene TRBJ2-2, with D maybe TRBD2 (6 bases). Germline CDR1 reads MNHEY; CDR2 reads SVGAGI. The CDR3 is made up of 13 amino acids. V was trimmed by 7 bases and J by 7 bases, leaving 13 bases between them.